These 15 T cell receptor beta chains came from one sample sequenced in a study of technical replicates of blood from several donors. TCRdb's table, derived via immunoSEQ multiplex PCR, lists solely in-frame clones and lacks some. The data show about 72,000 clones, 92% seen once. Sequencing input: T cells isolated from PBMCs. The receptor set was obtained from a human donor in good health.

This chain links TRBV4-3 with TRBJ2-1, with TRBD2 identical over 12 bases. Germline CDR1 is LGHNA and CDR2 is YSLEER. V was clipped by 4 bases and J by 7 bases; unmatched bases: 14. The CDR3 sequence is 18 residues long. CDR3 nucleotides: TGCGCCAGCAGCCCGCAACCGAGGACTAGCGGGATGGCAAATGAGCAGTTCTTC. Its translation is CASSPQPRTSGMANEQFF.

The chain is built from TRBV7-9 and TRBJ1-2, with 7 bases fitting TRBD1. Germline values: CDR1 SEHNR, CDR2 FQNEAQ (reference sequence). This CDR3 comprises 14 residues. The J segment lost 10 bases and the V segment lost 5 bases, leaving 13 bases of the junction unmatched. The CDR3 nucleotides are TGTGCCAGCAGCCTTCAAGGACAGGTTTTAGCCTACACCTTC. Protein: CASSLQGQVLAYTF.

V gene TRBV29-1 combines with J gene TRBJ2-7; 8 bases match TRBD1. J was trimmed by 3 bases and V by 6 bases; bases with no gene match: 7. This CDR3 has 13 amino acids. Germline V CDR1 and CDR2: SQVTM, ANQGSEA. As DNA, the CDR3 is TGCAGCGTCAGGCGGACAGGGAGCTACGAGCAGTACTTC. Encoded protein: CSVRRTGSYEQYF.

CDR3 sequence: CASNFRTALSSYEQYF. DNA of the CDR3: TGTGCCAGCAATTTTAGGACAGCACTAAGCTCCTACGAGCAGTACTTC. The chain is built from TRBV2 and TRBJ2-7, with D possibly matching TRBD1 (6 bases). Trimming removed 7 bases at V and 0 bases at J, with 19 bases between. Germline CDR1 is SNHLY and CDR2 is FYNNEI. This CDR3 region has 16 residues.

The rearrangement links TRBV19 to TRBJ1-1; no reliable D call. The length of the CDR3 is 13 residues. Germline assignment: CDR1 LNHDA and CDR2 SQIVND (reference sequence). Trimming removed 11 bases at V and 1 base at J, with 14 bases between. The CDR3 DNA reads as TGTGCCGCCGGGAGGAGCGGGAACACTGAAGCTTTCTTT. This codes for CAAGRSGNTEAFF. Full variable domain (outside the CDR3, taken from reference TRBV19 and TRBJ1-1): DGGITQSPKYLFRKEGQNVTLSCEQNLNHDAMYWYRQDPGQGLRLIYYSQIVNDFQKGDIAEGYSVSREKKESFPLTVTSAQKNPTAFYLCAAGRSGNTEAFFGQGTRLTVV.

This chain's CDR3 is CASSLQGAEETQYF. CDR3 coding DNA: TGTGCCAGCAGCCTACAGGGGGCTGAAGAGACCCAGTACTTC. The V call is TRBV5-4, the J call TRBJ2-5; 9 bases map to TRBD1. Germline values: CDR1 SGHNT, CDR2 YYREEE (reference sequence). CDR3 length: 14 amino acids. With V trimmed by 4 bases and J by 3 bases, 4 bases remained unmatched. The full variable domain, its missing parts supplied by reference TRBV5-4 and TRBJ2-5, is ETGVTQSPTHLIKTRGQQVTLRCSSQSGHNTVSWYQQALGQGPQFIFQYYREEENGRGNFPPRFSGLQFPNYSSELNVNALELDDSALYLCASSLQGAEETQYFGPGTRLLVL.

The sample holds a few counts of this clone. The chain carries TRBV2 and TRBJ2-5, with TRBD2 matching over 10 bases. V was pared by 3 bases and J by 5 bases, with 18 bases of the junction left unmatched. This CDR3 has 19 residues. CDR1 is SNHLY and CDR2 is FYNNEI in the germline V gene. In DNA, the CDR3 is TGTGCCAGCAGTGATGAGGGGGGCCCTGCTAGCGGGAGAAGGGAGACCCAGTACTTC. Protein product: CASSDEGGPASGRRETQYF.

This chain connects TRBV11-2 to TRBJ1-2; 7 nucleotides agree with TRBD1. CDR1 SGHAT and CDR2 FQNNGV come from the germline V gene. V lost 3 bases, J lost 2 bases, and 6 bases stayed unmatched. The CDR3 totals 15 residues. The CDR3 sequence is CASSLARGTNYGYTF. DNA for the CDR3: TGTGCCAGCAGCTTGGCCAGGGGGACCAACTATGGCTACACCTTC.

The V and J genes are TRBV19 and TRBJ2-7; D may be TRBD2 (5 bases). Trimming took 1 base from V and 3 from J, leaving 13 bases between them. The CDR3 runs 15 residues. Germline V gives CDR1 LNHDA, CDR2 SQIVND (reference sequence). The CDR3 DNA sequence: TGTGCCAGTAGTATAGGTGCCGGGGTTGGCTACGAGCAGTACTTC. Translation gives CASSIGAGVGYEQYF.

The rearrangement joins TRBV6-1 to TRBJ2-1; D not resolved. V shed 2 bases and J shed 9 bases, with 11 bases lying between them. From germline, CDR1 is MNHNS and CDR2 SASEGT. The CDR3 covers 13 residues. The CDR3 coding sequence is TGTGCCAGCAGTGAAATACGTGCCGGTGAGCAGTTCTTC. This sequence encodes CASSEIRAGEQFF.

This rearrangement joins TRBV6-6 to TRBJ2-1; perhaps TRBD2 as D (6 bases). CDR3 size: 12 residues. V lost 3 bases, J lost 9 bases, and 9 bases lay in between. Germline lookup yields CDR1 MNHNY and CDR2 SVGAGI (reference sequence). CDR3 loop: CASSYASVEQFF. The CDR3 nucleotides read TGTGCCAGCAGTTATGCTAGCGTTGAGCAGTTCTTC.

The genes are TRBV4-2 and TRBJ1-1; unclear D gene. This CDR3 comprises 14 residues. With 1 base removed from V and 4 bases from J, the gap between germline ends came to 10 bases. Germline V lookup: CDR1 LGHNA, CDR2 YNFKEQ. The CDR3 is CASSQGDEVTEAFF. The CDR3 DNA reads TGTGCCAGCAGCCAAGGCGATGAGGTCACTGAAGCTTTCTTT.

This clone came up once. For the CDR3, the DNA is TGTGCCAGCAGCGTTCCCGCGGAGGGAGAGAAACTGTTTTTT. This encodes CASSVPAEGEKLFF. The chain carries TRBV9 and TRBJ1-4; D is unresolved. V was trimmed by 2 bases and J by 11 bases, leaving 16 bases between them. Germline V CDR1 and CDR2: SGDLS, YYNGEE. CDR3 length equals 14 residues.

The V and J genes are TRBV7-9 and TRBJ1-1; 8 bases fit TRBD1. V gave up 2 bases and J gave up 2 bases; unmatched junction bases: 7. CDR1 SEHNR and CDR2 FQNEAQ come from the germline V gene (reference sequence). This CDR3 has 16 residues. Here the CDR3 DNA reads TGTGCCAGCAGCTTATTTGCCAGGGGGCAAAACACTGAAGCTTTCTTT. Residues: CASSLFARGQNTEAFF.

The chain couples TRBV25-1 to TRBJ2-4; TRBD1 agrees at 9 bases. Unmatched junction bases numbered 4, after V lost 0 bases and J lost 7 bases. The CDR3 is 15 residues long. The germline CDR1 and CDR2 sequences are MGHDK and SYGVNS. The CDR3 reads CASSEYTGGRNIQYF. The DNA of the CDR3 is TGTGCCAGCAGTGAATACACAGGGGGCAGGAACATTCAGTACTTC.